This TCR beta chain was found in a study of blood T cell repertoires in COVID-19. Study summary: Both acute and convalescent COVID-19 samples were obtained from the United States, Italy and Spain.

In the original processing: Amplification of reference gene primers provided the estimated nucleated cell counts. Some clones are missing from TCRdb's copy, which holds only in-frame ones; the method was immunoSEQ multiplex PCR. From that table come the V and J calls and clone size; the DNA was used to work out D and trimming. This sample has about 58,000 clones, with around nine tenths found just once. Sequencing input: peripheral blood. The receptor was derived from a woman between 45 and 60 years old with active or convalescent COVID-19.

CDR3 sequence reads: CASSSTGRSTF. DNA for the CDR3: TGTGCCAGCAGCTCCACAGGAAGATCCACCTTC. The V and J genes are TRBV5-4 and TRBJ1-2, with D possibly matching TRBD1 (5 bases). Germline V gives CDR1 SGHNT, CDR2 YYREEE (reference sequence). The CDR3 is 11 amino acids. The V gene lost 3 bases and the J gene lost 13 bases, with 13 bases spanning the gap.